A selection of T cell receptor beta chains follows, all from one sample in a study of T cell repertoires in cytomegalovirus infection. MiXCR was run by TCRdb on the reads, yielding one entry per CDR3 protein. The sample has tens of thousands of distinct CDR3 sequences, over 20% seen once; the top ten hold 65% to 85%. These receptors have no identified antigens. The specimen comprised CD8+ T cells from cultured PBMCs, sampled from culture after CMV antigen stimulation. These receptors came from a human donor in good health (CMV status not recorded). Some clones in this sample may be carry-over from other donors' samples. Both conserved end residues are part of each CDR3. The order of the fields is D gene, J gene, clone size, V gene, CDR3 protein, CDR3 DNA. A D gene is named only where the DNA matches it firmly. Only part of the rows carry a size: once, few, many, or a class if the clone is expanded.

. TRBJ1-2 many TRBV14 CASSQDDDGYTF TGTGCCAGCAGCCAAGATGATGATGGCTACACCTTC
. TRBJ1-6 . TRBV12-3/TRBV12-4 CASSLDLNNSPLHF TGTGCCAGCAGTTTAGATCTAAATAATTCACCCCTCCACTTT
TRBD1 TRBJ2-7 few TRBV7-8 CASSLQPGQESYEQYF TGTGCCAGCAGCCTACAACCGGGACAGGAATCCTACGAGCAGTACTTC
. TRBJ1-6 . TRBV6-2/TRBV6-3 CARSPDSYNSPLHF TGTGCCCGCAGTCCGGACTCCTATAATTCACCCCTCCACTTT
. TRBJ2-1 . TRBV7-9 CASSAERDSYNEQFF TGTGCCAGCAGCGCTGAGAGGGACTCCTACAATGAGCAGTTCTTC
TRBD1 TRBJ1-2 . TRBV6-8 CASTYDRGLTYGYTF TGTGCCAGCACCTACGACAGGGGGCTTACCTATGGCTACACCTTC
TRBD2 TRBJ2-3 . TRBV4-2 CASSQPSGGSADTQYF TGTGCCAGCAGCCAGCCTAGCGGGGGGAGCGCAGATACGCAGTATTTT
. TRBJ1-2 . TRBV20-1 CSAETRDGGHGYTF TGCAGTGCCGAAACCCGGGACGGCGGGCACGGCTACACCTTC
. TRBJ1-5 . TRBV6-5 CASSSFPGPDQPQHF TGTGCCAGCAGTTCCTTCCCGGGCCCGGATCAGCCCCAGCATTTT
TRBD2 TRBJ2-3 . TRBV6-4 CASSDNAGGLTDTQYF TGTGCCAGCAGTGACAATGCGGGGGGTCTCACAGATACGCAGTATTTT
TRBD1 TRBJ2-7 few TRBV20-1 CSARPGQSSYEQYF TGCAGTGCTAGGCCGGGACAGAGCTCCTACGAGCAGTACTTC
. TRBJ1-1 . TRBV20-1 CSAPRETEAFF TGCAGTGCCCCCAGGGAAACTGAAGCTTTCTTT
TRBD2 TRBJ2-1 . TRBV7-6 CASSLELAGGAREQFF TGTGCCAGCAGCTTAGAACTAGCGGGGGGGGCGAGGGAGCAGTTCTTC
TRBD2 TRBJ2-1 . TRBV7-9 CASSFDVGSGGFYNEQFF TGTGCCAGCAGCTTTGACGTTGGGAGCGGGGGGTTTTACAATGAGCAGTTCTTC
TRBD1 TRBJ1-2 . TRBV27 CASSLGRTGGNHGYTF TGTGCCAGCAGTTTGGGGCGGACAGGGGGAAACCATGGCTACACCTTC
. TRBJ1-1 . TRBV18 CASSPSPVMNTEAFF TGTGCCAGCTCACCGTCCCCCGTTATGAACACTGAAGCTTTCTTT
. TRBJ2-3 . TRBV2 CASSEASGRTDTQYF TGTGCCAGCAGTGAAGCGTCTGGGCGCACAGATACGCAGTATTTT
. TRBJ2-5 . TRBV4-1 CASNQDEETQYF TGCGCCAGCAACCAGGACGAAGAGACCCAGTACTTC
. TRBJ2-3 . TRBV29-1 CSVEGTSTDTQYF TGCAGCGTTGAGGGGACGAGCACAGATACGCAGTATTTT
. TRBJ1-4 few TRBV7-2 CASSLAIGEGEKLFF TGTGCCAGCAGCTTAGCAATCGGCGAGGGGGAAAAACTGTTTTTT
TRBD2 TRBJ2-1 few TRBV7-2 CASSSSSGEQFF TGTGCCAGCAGCTCTTCTAGCGGTGAGCAGTTCTTC
TRBD1 TRBJ2-1 few TRBV27 CASSPPPDRESYNEQFF TGTGCCAGCAGTCCGCCCCCGGACAGGGAATCCTACAATGAGCAGTTCTTC